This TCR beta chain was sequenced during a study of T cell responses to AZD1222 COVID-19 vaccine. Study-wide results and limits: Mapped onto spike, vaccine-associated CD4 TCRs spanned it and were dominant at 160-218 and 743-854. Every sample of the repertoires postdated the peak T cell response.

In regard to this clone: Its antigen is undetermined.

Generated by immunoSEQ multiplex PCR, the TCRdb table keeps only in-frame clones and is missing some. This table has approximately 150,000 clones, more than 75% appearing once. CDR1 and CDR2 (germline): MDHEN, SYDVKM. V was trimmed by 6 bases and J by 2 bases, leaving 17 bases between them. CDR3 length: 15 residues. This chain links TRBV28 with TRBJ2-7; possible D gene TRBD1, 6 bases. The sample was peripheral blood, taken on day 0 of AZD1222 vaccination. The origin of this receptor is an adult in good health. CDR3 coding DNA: TGTGCCAGCAGATTCGACAGGATAACTGCCTACGAGCAGTACTTC. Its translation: CASRFDRITAYEQYF.